This TCR beta chain was sequenced during a study of spatial heterogeneity in lung cancer. The V end was cut by 1 base, the J end by 0 bases, with 7 bases between. The CDR3 consists of 14 residues. In germline, CDR1 is SGHTA, CDR2 FQGNSA. TCRdb called the 5' RACE reads again in MiXCR, with one record for every CDR3 protein. The sample lists 40,000 or so distinct CDR3 sequences; approximately 10% were seen once. This clonotype was picked up a small number of times. Time point noted: blood at routine non-recurrence follow-up after resection. The rearrangement uses TRBV7-2 and TRBJ2-7; D not certain. This sequence originates from a female donor with early-stage non-small cell lung cancer. Material: PBMCs, obtained at follow-up. The CDR3 DNA reads as TGTGCCAGCAGCTTAGGAGGAGACTCCTACGAGCAGTACTTC. Its translation is CASSLGGDSYEQYF.